The 26 T cell receptor beta chains listed next were all sequenced from one sample in a study of cytomegalovirus exposure and HLA in healthy donors. PCR primers comprised 60 Vbeta and 13 Jbeta primers. The assay was immunoSEQ multiplex PCR, and TCRdb's table has in-frame clones only and misses some. This sample carries some 190,000 clones, roughly three quarters of them seen once, and the ten largest clones take roughly 1.5%. Sequencing input: PBMCs. Every receptor here comes from a woman aged 18-29 years in good health and CMV-seronegative.

The chain employs TRBV2 and TRBJ2-1, with a weak D call TRBD1 (5 bases). The CDR3 has 11 residues. Per the germline V gene, CDR1 is SNHLY and CDR2 is FYNNEI. CDR3 nucleotides: TGTGTCTCAGGGCTCTACAATGAGCAGTTCTTC. This translates into CVSGLYNEQFF.

The V gene is TRBV4-1, the J gene TRBJ1-1, with D possibly being TRBD1 (5 bases). The CDR3 spans 20 residues. Trimming took 6 bases from V and 1 from J, leaving 30 bases between them. CDR1 is MGHRA and CDR2 is YSYEKL in the germline V gene. This CDR3 reads CASSIGWGFEREAQNTEAFF. The CDR3 DNA reads as TGCGCCAGCAGTATAGGGTGGGGGTTTGAGCGGGAGGCCCAGAACACTGAAGCTTTCTTT.

This chain uses TRBV4-1 with TRBJ2-3; TRBD2 agrees at 8 bases. Germline CDR1 MGHRA, CDR2 YSYEKL. The CDR3 extends over 18 amino acids. The V and J ends lost 4 bases and 4 bases, in that order; junction bases with no gene match: 16. The CDR3 loop reads CASSLLNVAGPRADTQYF. The CDR3 DNA sequence: TGCGCCAGCAGCCTACTCAACGTAGCGGGACCCCGGGCAGATACGCAGTATTTT.

The rearrangement uses TRBV10-1 and TRBJ1-5, with 10 bases lining up with TRBD1. With V trimmed by 0 bases and J by 7 bases, 3 bases remained unmatched. The CDR3 loop spans 15 amino acids. Germline V gives CDR1 WNHNN, CDR2 SYGVQD (reference sequence). The CDR3 DNA is TGCGCCAGCAGTGAGTCTCGGACAGGGGGACAGCCCCAGCATTTT. The encoded protein is CASSESRTGGQPQHF.

V gene TRBV28 combines with J gene TRBJ1-6; TRBD1 matches 7 bases. Germline V gene data show CDR1 as MDHEN and CDR2 as SYDVKM. The CDR3 runs to 15 residues. With V trimmed by 6 bases and J by 10 bases, 12 bases remained unmatched. CDR3: CASRTNTGVNSPLHF. CDR3 DNA sequence: TGTGCCAGCAGGACAAACACAGGGGTTAACTCACCCCTCCACTTT.

CDR3 amino acids: CASSPGLAGRYYEQYF. The CDR3 DNA reads as TGTGCCAGCAGCCCGGGACTAGCGGGACGATACTACGAGCAGTACTTC. The V gene is TRBV7-9, the J gene TRBJ2-7; 13 positions agree with TRBD2. V gave up 5 bases and J gave up 3 bases; unmatched junction bases: 7. CDR1 is SEHNR, CDR2 FQNEAQ, per germline (reference sequence). CDR3 length equals 16 residues.

The chain has TRBV7-9 and TRBJ1-2, with D unresolved. CDR1 is SEHNR, CDR2 FQNEAQ, per germline (reference sequence). The CDR3 runs 14 residues. The V end lost 1 base, the J end lost 5 bases, and 11 bases lay between the germline ends. In DNA form, the CDR3 reads TGTGCCAGCAGCTTAGTAGTCACGACTTATGGCTACACCTTC. Amino acids: CASSLVVTTYGYTF.

J is TRBJ1-1 and V is TRBV4-2; 8 positions match TRBD1. This CDR3 contains 15 residues. The trim removed 1 base at V and 3 bases at J, leaving 4 bases unmatched. CDR1 and CDR2 from the germline V gene are LGHNA and YNFKEQ. CDR3 sequence (DNA): TGTGCCAGCAGCCAAGGACAGGGGAGGGACACTGAAGCTTTCTTT. Translated: CASSQGQGRDTEAFF.

The chain joins TRBV2 to TRBJ2-4; possibly TRBD2 for D (6 bases). Trimming removed 6 bases from V and 6 bases from J, with 9 bases in between. The CDR3 contains 12 residues. Per the germline V gene, CDR1 is SNHLY and CDR2 is FYNNEI. The CDR3 region has the DNA TGTGCCAGCAGCGAGGGAGGAAACATTCAGTACTTC. This sequence encodes CASSEGGNIQYF.

V and J are TRBV7-9 and TRBJ1-5; D may be TRBD1 (5 bases). V lost 11 bases and J lost 4, with 9 bases in between. The CDR3 covers 11 residues. Germline CDR1 SEHNR, CDR2 FQNEAQ (reference sequence). CDR3 in amino acids: CAVGGNQPQHF. The CDR3 DNA sequence: TGTGCCGTTGGGGGGAATCAGCCCCAGCATTTT.

The J gene is TRBJ1-2, the V gene TRBV6-6, with D hard to call. Germline V gene lookup returns CDR1 MNHNY and CDR2 SVGAGI (reference sequence). V gave up 2 bases and J gave up 2 bases, with 6 bases separating them. The CDR3 has 13 residues. This chain's CDR3 is CASSYQENYGYTF. Written as DNA, the CDR3 is TGTGCCAGCAGTTACCAGGAAAACTATGGCTACACCTTC.

V and J are TRBV11-2 and TRBJ1-1; perhaps TRBD1 as D (5 bases). Per germline, CDR1 SGHAT and CDR2 FQNNGV. V was pared by 0 bases and J by 4 bases, with 15 bases between. The CDR3 totals 16 residues. The DNA of the CDR3 is TGTGCCAGCAGCTTAGACTTGGGAATAAGGGGCACTGAAGCTTTCTTT. As protein: CASSLDLGIRGTEAFF.

About this clone itself: At one of its ends the junction is not consistent with the germline gene, which may arise from a read error. This chain connects TRBV7-9 to TRBJ2-7, with D perhaps TRBD1 (5 bases). CDR1 SEHNR and CDR2 FQNEAQ come from the germline V gene (reference sequence). This CDR3 region has 14 residues. The CDR3 loop reads CSSSLDGAVDEQYF. DNA for the CDR3: TGTTCCAGCAGCTTAGATGGGGCCGTGGACGAGCAGTACTTC.

This rearrangement joins TRBV4-3 to TRBJ2-7, with unresolved D. Trimming shortened V by 4 bases and J by 7 bases, and 20 bases separated the two germline ends. Germline CDR1 LGHNA, CDR2 YSLEER. This CDR3 region has 15 residues. CDR3 amino acids: CASSPTARNGNEQYF. The CDR3 DNA sequence: TGCGCCAGCAGCCCAACAGCACGGAATGGAAATGAGCAGTACTTC.

The chain is built from TRBV28 and TRBJ2-7; 9 nucleotides match TRBD1. The CDR3 sequence is 15 residues long. The ends lost 2 bases at V and 5 bases at J; junction bases unmatched: 7. Germline CDR1 MDHEN, CDR2 SYDVKM. The CDR3 loop is CASSLLGQGSHEQYF. The DNA of the CDR3 is TGTGCCAGCAGTTTACTGGGACAGGGTTCCCACGAGCAGTACTTC.

This clone was counted only a few times. The genes are TRBV7-8 and TRBJ2-7; no firm D call. CDR1 is SGHVS, CDR2 FQNEAQ, per germline. V was pared by 5 bases and J by 4 bases, with 18 bases between. This CDR3 contains 15 residues. CDR3 in DNA: TGTGCCAGCAGCCGACGTGATGGAGCAGCTTACGAGCAGTACTTC. This codes for CASSRRDGAAYEQYF. The complete variable domain, with remaining parts taken from reference TRBV7-8 and TRBJ2-7, reads GAGVSQSPRYKVAKRGQDVALRCDPISGHVSLFWYQQALGQGPEFLTYFQNEAQLDKSGLPSDRFFAERPEGSVSTLKIQRTQQEDSAVYLCASSRRDGAAYEQYFGPGTRLTVT.

This chain links TRBV14 with TRBJ1-2; D not resolved. The CDR3 runs to 15 residues. Trimming left V 1 base short and J 0 bases short, with 9 bases between. The germline V gene has CDR1 SGHDN and CDR2 FVKESK. The chain's CDR3 is CASSQGLRANYGYTF. For the CDR3, the DNA is TGTGCCAGCAGCCAAGGGTTGCGAGCTAACTATGGCTACACCTTC. Based on the CDR3 plus reference TRBV14 and TRBJ1-2, the full variable domain is EAGVTQFPSHSVIEKGQTVTLRCDPISGHDNLYWYRRVMGKEIKFLLHFVKESKQDESGMPNNRFLAERTGGTYSTLKVQPAELEDSGVYFCASSQGLRANYGYTFGSGTRLTVV.

Details on this clone: The sample has other DNA sequences that encode this CDR3 too. The chain employs TRBV18 and TRBJ1-5; D gene unclear. This CDR3 has 13 residues. CDR1 and CDR2 from the germline V gene are KGHSH and LQKENI. V lost 3 bases, J lost 5 bases, and 8 bases lay in between. CDR3 nucleotide sequence: TGTGCCAGCTCACCTGGGGAGGATCAGCCCCAGCATTTT. Amino acids: CASSPGEDQPQHF.

V and J are TRBV28 and TRBJ2-1; 7 positions match TRBD2. CDR1 is MDHEN, CDR2 SYDVKM, per germline. The ends lost 6 bases at V and 5 bases at J; junction bases unmatched: 10. The CDR3 covers 15 residues. The CDR3 sequence: CASSWTRETDNEQFF. The DNA for the CDR3 is TGTGCCAGCAGCTGGACTAGAGAAACCGACAATGAGCAGTTCTTC.

This sequence joins TRBV23-1 and TRBJ1-5; 7 positions agree with TRBD1. TRBV23-1 is treated as an ORF (open reading frame) with a function not yet certain. After removal of 0 bases from V and 0 bases from J, the junction contained 8 bases not matched to a gene. The CDR3 runs to 18 residues. CDR3 coding DNA: TGCGCCAGCAGTCAATCGGTCAGGGGGGCCTATAGCAATCAGCCCCAGCATTTT. This codes for CASSQSVRGAYSNQPQHF.

CDR3 sequence (DNA): TGTGCCAGCAGCATATCGGGACAGAATAGCAATCAGCCCCAGCATTTT. This codes for CASSISGQNSNQPQHF. The gene calls are TRBV7-2 and TRBJ1-5, with 7 positions matching TRBD1. This CDR3 contains 16 residues. Germline CDR1 and CDR2: SGHTA and FQGNSA. The V gene end was trimmed by 5 bases and the J gene end by 0 bases; junction bases not matched to a gene: 7.

This clone has more than one count but fewer than ten. The chain employs TRBV2 and TRBJ1-5; D is possibly TRBD1 (6 bases). CDR1 is SNHLY, CDR2 FYNNEI, per germline. The CDR3 is 15 amino acids. With 8 bases removed from V and 4 bases from J, the gap between germline ends came to 18 bases. The CDR3 sequence: CASWGGFGLNQPQHF. The CDR3 nucleotides are TGTGCCAGCTGGGGGGGCTTCGGATTGAATCAGCCCCAGCATTTT.

This chain uses TRBV29-1 with TRBJ2-2; 8 bases map to TRBD2. The CDR3 length is 13 residues. Germline loops: CDR1 SQVTM, CDR2 ANQGSEA. Trimming removed 3 bases from V and 9 bases from J; junction bases left unmatched: 6. In nucleotides, the CDR3 is TGCAGCGTTGAGGTCGGGGGGGCTCGGGAGCTGTTTTTT. Encoded protein: CSVEVGGARELFF.

The chain carries TRBV5-1 and TRBJ1-2, with 12 bases aligning to TRBD1. The V gene end was trimmed by 0 bases and the J gene end by 4 bases; junction bases not matched to a gene: 4. The germline V gene encodes CDR1 SGHRS and CDR2 YFSETQ. The CDR3 is made up of 16 amino acids. The CDR3 DNA follows: TGCGCCAGCAGCTTGGGGGGGACAGGGGGCACCTATGGCTACACCTTC. It is translated as CASSLGGTGGTYGYTF.

This clone turned up a few times. The chain links TRBV28 to TRBJ1-5, with unresolved D. This CDR3 is 15 amino acids long. The V end was cut by 7 bases, the J end by 2 bases, with 15 bases between. Germline CDR1 is MDHEN and CDR2 is SYDVKM. The CDR3 nucleotides read TGTGCCAGCAATCCCCCGGGTCTTGGCAATCAGCCCCAGCATTTT. Its translation: CASNPPGLGNQPQHF.

The chain uses TRBV10-3 and TRBJ1-6; D might be TRBD1 (6 bases). The V end was cut by 6 bases, the J end by 10 bases, with 13 bases between. The CDR3 contains 13 residues. In germline, CDR1 is ENHRY, CDR2 SYGVKD. The chain's CDR3 is CAISTGQNSPLHF. The CDR3 DNA reads as TGTGCCATCAGCACCGGACAGAACTCACCCCTCCACTTT.